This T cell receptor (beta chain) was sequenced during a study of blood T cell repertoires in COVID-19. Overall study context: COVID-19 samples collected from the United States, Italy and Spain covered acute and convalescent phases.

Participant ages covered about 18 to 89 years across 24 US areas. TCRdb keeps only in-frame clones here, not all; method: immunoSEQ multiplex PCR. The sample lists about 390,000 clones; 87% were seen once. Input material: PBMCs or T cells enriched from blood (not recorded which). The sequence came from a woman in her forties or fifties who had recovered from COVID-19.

The CDR3: CASSLGGRPNTGELFF. CDR3 coding DNA: TGTGCCAGCAGCTTAGGGGGCAGGCCGAACACCGGGGAGCTGTTTTTT. This chain links TRBV7-2 with TRBJ2-2; a possible D gene is TRBD1 (5 bases). V dropped 1 base and J dropped 0 bases, with 9 bases sitting between them. Germline values: CDR1 SGHTA, CDR2 FQGNSA. The CDR3 spans 16 residues. The whole variable domain, remainder taken from reference TRBV7-2 and TRBJ2-2, is GAGVSQSPSNKVTEKGKDVELRCDPISGHTALYWYRQSLGQGLEFLIYFQGNSAPDKSGLPSDRFSAERTGGSVSTLTIQRTQQEDSAVYLCASSLGGRPNTGELFFGEGSRLTVL.